What follows are 6 T cell receptor beta chains derived from one specimen sequenced in a study of shared clonotypes between healthy human individuals. CD8 cells classed as naive were CD45RO-negative and positively selected for CCR7, excluding terminally differentiated effector memory CD45RA+ cells. The assay was immunoSEQ multiplex PCR, and TCRdb's table has in-frame clones only and misses some. The profile shows some 2.1 million clones, 93% of them singletons. Sequencing input: naive CD8+ T cells from PBMCs. The receptors derive from a man aged 18 to 29 in good health. Some clones in this sample may be carry-over from other donors' samples.

The chain uses TRBV10-1 and TRBJ2-2, with 14 bases lining up with TRBD2. There are 15 residues in the CDR3. Germline V gives CDR1 WNHNN, CDR2 SYGVQD (reference sequence). Trimming at V came to 6 bases and at J to 6 bases, leaving 3 bases not matched to a gene. For the CDR3, the DNA is TGCGCCAGCAGCGGGACTAGCGGGAGCGCCGGGGAGCTGTTTTTT. This gives the protein CASSGTSGSAGELFF.

The V and J genes are TRBV27 and TRBJ2-1, with 12 bases matching TRBD2. The V and J ends lost 5 bases and 5 bases, in that order; junction bases with no gene match: 13. This CDR3 is built from 18 residues. The germline CDR1 and CDR2 sequences are MNHEY and SMNVEV (reference sequence). The CDR3 coding sequence is TGTGCCAGCAGTCCCCACCTCCGACTAGCGGGAGCGGACAATGAGCAGTTCTTC. Its translation: CASSPHLRLAGADNEQFF.

On this clone itself: The same CDR3 arises from other DNA sequences in this sample as well. CDR3 residues: CASSARGLGEKLFF. The DNA of the CDR3 is TGTGCCAGCAGCGCCAGGGGATTAGGTGAAAAACTGTTTTTT. The chain combines TRBV9 with TRBJ1-4; perhaps TRBD1 as D (6 bases). CDR3 size: 14 residues. Germline CDR1 is SGDLS and CDR2 is YYNGEE. V lost 3 bases, J lost 7 bases, and 13 bases lay in between.

On this clone: At one of its ends the junction is not consistent with the germline gene, which may arise from a read error. The chain recombines TRBV27 with TRBJ1-5; weak D call: TRBD1 (5 bases). Germline values: CDR1 MNHEY, CDR2 SMNVEV (reference sequence). This CDR3 has 13 residues. As DNA, the CDR3 is TGTGCCAGCAGTTTATCCGGGGACTTGCCCGAGCATTTT. This codes for CASSLSGDLPEHF.

This chain uses TRBV29-1 with TRBJ1-2; D is uncertain. The V end lost 2 bases, the J end lost 1 base, and 17 bases lay between the germline ends. The CDR3 loop spans 16 amino acids. CDR1 and CDR2 from the germline V gene are SQVTM and ANQGSEA. CDR3 residues: CSVERMGYTHNYGYTF. The CDR3 bases are TGCAGCGTTGAAAGAATGGGATACACTCATAACTATGGCTACACCTTC.

This clone was recorded once. The chain carries TRBV4-1 and TRBJ2-7, with 8 bases aligning to TRBD2. Trimming cost V 0 bases and J 3 bases; bases outside gene matches: 4. This CDR3 has 15 amino acids. CDR1 is MGHRA and CDR2 is YSYEKL in the germline V gene. The CDR3 protein is CASSQETTSGYEQYF. DNA of the CDR3: TGCGCCAGCAGCCAAGAAACTACTAGCGGCTACGAGCAGTACTTC.